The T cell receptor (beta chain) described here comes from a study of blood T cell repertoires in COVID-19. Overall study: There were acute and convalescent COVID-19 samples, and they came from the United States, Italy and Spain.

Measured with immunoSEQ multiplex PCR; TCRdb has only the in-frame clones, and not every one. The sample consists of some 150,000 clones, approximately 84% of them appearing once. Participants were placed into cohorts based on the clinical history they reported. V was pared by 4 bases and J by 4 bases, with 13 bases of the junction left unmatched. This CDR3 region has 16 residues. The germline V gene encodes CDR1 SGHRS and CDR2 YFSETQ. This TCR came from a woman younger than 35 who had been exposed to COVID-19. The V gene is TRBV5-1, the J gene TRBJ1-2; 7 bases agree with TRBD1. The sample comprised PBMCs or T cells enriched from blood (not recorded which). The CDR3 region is CASSPRNGQVSYGYTF. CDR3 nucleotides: TGCGCCAGCAGCCCTAGAAATGGACAGGTCTCCTATGGCTACACCTTC.